The 26 T cell receptor beta chains below all came from one sample that was sequenced in a study of cytotoxic CD8 clonotypes in ibrutinib-treated CLL. Sequencing was performed with immunoSEQ multiplex PCR; in TCRdb, only in-frame clones are kept and a portion is missing. Of approximately 15,000 clones listed, roughly 64% are singletons. The specimen was PBMCs, collected before ibrutinib treatment. The receptors come from a human donor with chronic lymphocytic leukemia.

The chain combines TRBV29-1 with TRBJ1-1, with D perhaps matching TRBD1 (6 bases). Looked up from germline, CDR1 is SQVTM and CDR2 is ANQGSEA. CDR3 size: 11 residues. Trimming removed 4 bases from V and 8 bases from J, with 11 bases in between. CDR3 protein: CSVAGGLEAFF. The CDR3 nucleotides are TGCAGCGTTGCGGGGGGCTTGGAAGCTTTCTTT.

The V and J genes are TRBV10-1 and TRBJ2-1; possibly TRBD1 for D (5 bases). Germline V lookup: CDR1 WNHNN, CDR2 SYGVQD (reference sequence). There are 12 residues in the CDR3. Trimming removed 2 bases at V and 7 bases at J, with 6 bases between. CDR3 in amino acids: CASSEAGNEQFF. The CDR3 DNA is TGCGCCAGCAGTGAGGCAGGGAATGAGCAGTTCTTC.

This clone showed up just a few times. The rearrangement joins TRBV19 to TRBJ1-5, with TRBD1 matching 8 bases. The germline V gene encodes CDR1 LNHDA and CDR2 SQIVND (reference sequence). The CDR3 has 14 residues. V lost 4 bases to trimming and J lost 7 bases; unmatched junction nucleotides: 6. The CDR3 DNA follows: TGTGCCAGTAGTACTCGGGACAGGAACCAGCCCCAGCATTTT. As protein: CASSTRDRNQPQHF.

The chain has TRBV10-3 and TRBJ1-5; D gene uncertain. V shed 8 bases and J shed 6 bases, with 14 bases lying between them. The CDR3 spans 13 residues. The germline V gene encodes CDR1 ENHRY and CDR2 SYGVKD. CDR3 loop: CAIGRGKGQPQHF. The CDR3 DNA is TGTGCCATCGGGAGAGGGAAAGGTCAGCCCCAGCATTTT.

This clone was seen more than once but under ten times. The V and J genes are TRBV14 and TRBJ2-2, with TRBD1 matching 7 bases. Germline V CDR1 and CDR2: SGHDN, FVKESK. V shed 1 base, J shed 5 bases, and the junction held 7 bases outside the gene matches. This CDR3 is built from 16 residues. In nucleotides, the CDR3 is TGTGCCAGCAGCCAAGTGGGCAGGGGGTATACCGGGGAGCTGTTTTTT. This gives the protein CASSQVGRGYTGELFF.

The chain uses TRBV27 and TRBJ2-1; 7 nucleotides agree with TRBD1. The V gene's germline CDR1 is MNHEY and CDR2 SMNVEV (reference sequence). CDR3 size: 16 residues. V lost 5 bases to trimming and J lost 4 bases; unmatched junction nucleotides: 11. The CDR3 reads CASSDPDRRTYNEQFF. As DNA, the CDR3 is TGTGCCAGCAGTGATCCGGACAGGAGAACATACAATGAGCAGTTCTTC.

The rearrangement links TRBV5-4 to TRBJ2-3, with D unresolved. The germline V gene encodes CDR1 SGHNT and CDR2 YYREEE (reference sequence). CDR3 length: 15 residues. V was trimmed by 1 base and J by 2 bases, leaving 11 bases between them. The CDR3 DNA reads TGTGCCAGCAGCTTGAAGCCCCCGACCACAGATACGCAGTATTTT. Translation: CASSLKPPTTDTQYF.

This clone has only a few counts. This chain links TRBV5-1 with TRBJ1-2; 8 nucleotides match TRBD1. The V gene's germline CDR1 is SGHRS and CDR2 YFSETQ. With 4 bases clipped from V and 1 base from J, the junction kept 6 bases outside the gene matches. This CDR3 is 15 amino acids long. The CDR3: CASSLSGGGNYGYTF. In DNA form, the CDR3 reads TGCGCCAGCAGCCTTTCAGGGGGCGGTAACTATGGCTACACCTTC.

The chain carries TRBV11-3 and TRBJ2-1; D may be TRBD1 or TRBD2 (6 bases each). Trimming removed 8 bases at V and 0 bases at J, with 17 bases between. The CDR3 has 16 residues. Germline V CDR1 and CDR2: SGHNT, YENEEA. CDR3 protein: CASSPWGANSYNEQFF. The CDR3 nucleotides read TGTGCCAGCTCTCCCTGGGGGGCGAACTCCTACAATGAGCAGTTCTTC.

The chain is built from TRBV7-9 and TRBJ1-4; D remains ambiguous. The CDR3 loop spans 16 amino acids. Germline V CDR1 and CDR2: SEHNR, FQNEAQ (reference sequence). The V and J ends lost 5 bases and 5 bases respectively, with 18 bases between them. CDR3: CASSDAFRDPNEKLFF. The CDR3 DNA follows: TGTGCCAGCAGCGATGCCTTCCGGGATCCCAATGAAAAACTGTTTTTT.

V and J are TRBV7-9 and TRBJ2-1, with TRBD2 matching over 12 bases. Germline CDR1 SEHNR, CDR2 FQNEAQ (reference sequence). The V and J ends lost 8 bases and 5 bases, in that order; junction bases with no gene match: 4. The CDR3 extends over 14 amino acids. The CDR3 is CASGLAGGHNEQFF. The CDR3 bases are TGTGCCAGCGGCCTAGCGGGGGGGCACAATGAGCAGTTCTTC.

This chain connects TRBV2 to TRBJ2-7; D remains unclear. V shed 4 bases and J shed 1 base, with 11 bases lying between them. Per germline, CDR1 SNHLY and CDR2 FYNNEI. The CDR3 has 14 residues. The CDR3 region is CASSGEDRSYEQYF. The CDR3 DNA follows: TGTGCCAGCAGTGGGGAAGACCGATCCTACGAGCAGTACTTC.

This rearrangement joins TRBV2 to TRBJ1-5; no firm D call. Germline CDR1 is SNHLY and CDR2 is FYNNEI. Trimming cost V 1 base and J 6 bases, with 10 bases left between them. This CDR3 has 14 amino acids. CDR3 sequence reads: CASSEGRTSQPQHF. CDR3 coding DNA: TGTGCCAGCAGTGAAGGAAGGACGAGTCAGCCCCAGCATTTT.

Concerning this clone: One end of the junction fails to match germline, which may point to a read error. J is TRBJ2-7 and V is TRBV4-1; D gene unclear. This CDR3 comprises 13 residues. The germline gives CDR1 MGHRA, CDR2 YSYEKL. The CDR3 region has the DNA TGCGCCAACAGCCCCGGGTGGAACTACGAGCAGTACTTC. Translation: CANSPGWNYEQYF.

This clone has more than one count but fewer than ten. The chain is built from TRBV11-2 and TRBJ1-1; D is undetermined. This CDR3 spans 14 amino acids. Trimming removed 5 bases from V and 5 bases from J, with 15 bases in between. In germline, CDR1 is SGHAT, CDR2 FQNNGV. CDR3 residues: CASSHPEGWTEAFF. The CDR3, as DNA: TGTGCCAGCAGCCACCCCGAAGGGTGGACTGAAGCTTTCTTT.

This clone showed up just a few times. The J gene is TRBJ1-5, the V gene TRBV30; no definite D call. Germline V gene sequence: CDR1 GTSNPN, CDR2 SVGIG (reference sequence). This CDR3 has 13 residues. The V gene lost 0 bases and the J gene lost 5 bases, with 8 bases spanning the gap. The CDR3 protein is CAWSVRGHQPQHF. In nucleotides, the CDR3 is TGTGCCTGGAGTGTACGAGGCCATCAGCCCCAGCATTTT.

This clone was observed a single time. The chain uses TRBV6-5 and TRBJ1-1; unclear D gene. CDR1 and CDR2 from the germline V gene are MNHEY and SVGAGI. Trimming removed 5 bases from V and 3 bases from J, with 16 bases in between. The CDR3 totals 15 residues. In DNA, the CDR3 is TGTGCCAGCAGTCGGGTGTCCTCAGCGGACACTGAAGCTTTCTTT. Protein: CASSRVSSADTEAFF.

This chain joins TRBV29-1 and TRBJ2-1; 7 bases agree with TRBD1. Germline loops: CDR1 SQVTM, CDR2 ANQGSEA. Trimming removed 7 bases from V and 0 bases from J; junction bases left unmatched: 6. The CDR3 loop spans 14 amino acids. The CDR3 nucleotides read TGCAGCGCTGTTGGGACAGCCTCCTACAATGAGCAGTTCTTC. This codes for CSAVGTASYNEQFF.

The count of this clone is one. The chain couples TRBV2 to TRBJ2-7; 7 bases are shared with TRBD1. V gave up 8 bases and J gave up 0 bases; unmatched junction bases: 7. This CDR3 has 14 residues. Looked up from germline, CDR1 is SNHLY and CDR2 is FYNNEI. The CDR3 loop reads CASLGQANSYEQYF. The CDR3 DNA reads as TGTGCCAGCCTCGGACAGGCGAACTCCTACGAGCAGTACTTC.

The J gene is TRBJ1-6, the V gene TRBV5-4, with 9 bases lining up with TRBD1. The V gene's germline CDR1 is SGHNT and CDR2 YYREEE (reference sequence). V shed 4 bases, J shed 9 bases, and the junction held 14 bases outside the gene matches. The CDR3 is 17 amino acids. This CDR3 is CASSLEGTGRGTSPLHF. CDR3 sequence (DNA): TGTGCCAGCAGCCTGGAGGGGACAGGGCGCGGGACTTCACCCCTCCACTTT.

J is TRBJ2-1 and V is TRBV15, with 7 nucleotides matching TRBD2. Germline V gene data show CDR1 as LNHNV and CDR2 as YYDKDF (reference sequence). The J segment lost 1 base and the V segment lost 0 bases, leaving 6 bases of the junction unmatched. This CDR3 comprises 17 residues. The CDR3 DNA reads TGTGCCACCAGCAGAGAACAAGCGGGGATATCCTACAATGAGCAGTTCTTC. It specifies CATSREQAGISYNEQFF. Complete variable domain (other parts from reference TRBV15 and TRBJ2-1): DAMVIQNPRYQVTQFGKPVTLSCSQTLNHNVMYWYQQKSSQAPKLLFHYYDKDFNNEADTPDNFQSRRPNTSFCFLDIRSPGLGDTAMYLCATSREQAGISYNEQFFGPGTRLTVL.

This clone has only a few counts. The chain combines TRBV27 with TRBJ1-2; 8 bases are shared with TRBD1. The CDR3 has 15 amino acids. CDR1 and CDR2 (germline): MNHEY, SMNVEV (reference sequence). J was trimmed by 1 base and V by 3 bases; bases with no gene match: 4. The CDR3 DNA sequence: TGTGCCAGCAGTTTTCAGGGGGCCTTTAACTATGGCTACACCTTC. This translates into CASSFQGAFNYGYTF.

The CDR3 loop is CASRYGPGNTEAFF. CDR3 DNA: TGTGCCAGTAGATACGGACCGGGGAACACTGAAGCTTTCTTT. The chain combines TRBV19 with TRBJ1-1; D is unclear. Trimming shortened V by 6 bases and J by 1 base, and 12 bases separated the two germline ends. The germline V gene encodes CDR1 LNHDA and CDR2 SQIVND (reference sequence). The CDR3 is 14 residues long.

In this sample, this clone turned up once. The CDR3 coding sequence is TGCGCCAGCACAGGGGGCGGTTTTAACACCGGGGAGCTGTTTTTT. Translated: CASTGGGFNTGELFF. The gene calls are TRBV5-1 and TRBJ2-2; 8 nucleotides align to TRBD1. V dropped 6 bases and J dropped 2; count of bases not matched to a gene: 6. CDR1 and CDR2 from the germline V gene are SGHRS and YFSETQ. The CDR3 extends over 15 amino acids.

The genes are TRBV11-2 and TRBJ1-1; D not resolved. V lost 1 base and J 7 bases, leaving 7 bases between the germline ends. The V gene's germline CDR1 is SGHAT and CDR2 FQNNGV. The CDR3 runs 12 residues. The CDR3 sequence is CASSLVWGEAFF. CDR3 DNA sequence: TGTGCCAGCAGCTTAGTTTGGGGTGAAGCTTTCTTT.

The rearrangement links TRBV27 to TRBJ2-5; unclear D gene. The germline V gene encodes CDR1 MNHEY and CDR2 SMNVEV (reference sequence). V was shortened by 6 bases and J by 0 bases, with 17 bases between the two germline ends. The CDR3 loop spans 16 amino acids. The CDR3 coding sequence is TGTGCCAGCAGAGGGTCTATCGCCGCGTACCAAGAGACCCAGTACTTC. Its protein is CASRGSIAAYQETQYF.